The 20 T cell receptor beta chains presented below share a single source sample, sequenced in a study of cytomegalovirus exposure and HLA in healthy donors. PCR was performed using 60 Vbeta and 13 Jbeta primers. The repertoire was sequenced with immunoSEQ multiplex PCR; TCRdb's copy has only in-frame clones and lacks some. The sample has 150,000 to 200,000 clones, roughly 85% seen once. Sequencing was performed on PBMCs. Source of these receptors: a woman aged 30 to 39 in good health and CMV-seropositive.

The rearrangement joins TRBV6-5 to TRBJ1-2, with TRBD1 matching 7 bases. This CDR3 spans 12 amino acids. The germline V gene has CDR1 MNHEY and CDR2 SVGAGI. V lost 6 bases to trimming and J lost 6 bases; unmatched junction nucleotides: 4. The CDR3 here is CASRPDRDGYTF. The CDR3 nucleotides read TGTGCCAGCAGACCCGACAGGGATGGCTACACCTTC.

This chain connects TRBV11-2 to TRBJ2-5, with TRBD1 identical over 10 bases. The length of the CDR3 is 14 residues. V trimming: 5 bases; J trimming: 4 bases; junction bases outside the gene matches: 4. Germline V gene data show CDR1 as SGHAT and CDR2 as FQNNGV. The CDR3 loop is CASSGTGAPETQYF. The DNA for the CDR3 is TGTGCCAGCAGCGGGACAGGGGCCCCAGAGACCCAGTACTTC.

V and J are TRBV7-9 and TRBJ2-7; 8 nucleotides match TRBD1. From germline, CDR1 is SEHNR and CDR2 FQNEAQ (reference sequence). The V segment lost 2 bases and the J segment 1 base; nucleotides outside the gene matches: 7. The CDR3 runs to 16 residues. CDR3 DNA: TGTGCCAGCAGCTTATTTGGGCAGGGGGCTTCCTACGAGCAGTACTTC. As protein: CASSLFGQGASYEQYF. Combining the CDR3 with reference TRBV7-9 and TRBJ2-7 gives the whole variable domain DTGVSQNPRHKITKRGQNVTFRCDPISEHNRLYWYRQTLGQGPEFLTYFQNEAQLEKSRLLSDRFSAERPKGSFSTLEIQRTEQGDSAMYLCASSLFGQGASYEQYFGPGTRLTVT.

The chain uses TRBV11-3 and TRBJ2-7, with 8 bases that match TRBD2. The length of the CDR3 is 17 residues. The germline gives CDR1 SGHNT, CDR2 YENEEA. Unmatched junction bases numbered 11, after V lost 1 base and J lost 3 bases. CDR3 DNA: TGTGCCAGCAGCTTAGCCAAAACTAGCGGAGCGGACTACGAGCAGTACTTC. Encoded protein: CASSLAKTSGADYEQYF.

CDR3 loop: CASSSRGDSLGETQYF. In nucleotides, the CDR3 is TGTGCCAGCAGCTCCCGTGGGGACTCGCTAGGGGAGACCCAGTACTTC. V and J are TRBV11-2 and TRBJ2-5, with D maybe TRBD2 (6 bases). Per the germline V gene, CDR1 is SGHAT and CDR2 is FQNNGV. The V end lost 4 bases, the J end lost 5 bases, and 20 bases lay between the germline ends. The CDR3 covers 16 residues.

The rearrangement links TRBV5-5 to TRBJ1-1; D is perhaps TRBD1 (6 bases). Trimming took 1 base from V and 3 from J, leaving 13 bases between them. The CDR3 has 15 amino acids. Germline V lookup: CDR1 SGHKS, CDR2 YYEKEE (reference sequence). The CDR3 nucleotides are TGTGCCAGCAGCTTGACAGGGCATATGGACACTGAAGCTTTCTTT. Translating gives CASSLTGHMDTEAFF.

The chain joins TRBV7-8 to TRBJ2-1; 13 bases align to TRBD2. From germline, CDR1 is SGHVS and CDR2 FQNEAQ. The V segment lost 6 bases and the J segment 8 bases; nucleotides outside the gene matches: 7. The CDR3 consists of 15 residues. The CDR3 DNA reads TGTGCCAGCAGAGAAAGGGGACTAGCGGGATATGAGCAGTTCTTC. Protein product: CASRERGLAGYEQFF.

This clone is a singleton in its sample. CDR3 loop: CASSQVAGARETQYF. In DNA, the CDR3 is TGTGCCAGCAGCCAAGTAGCGGGAGCACGGGAGACCCAGTACTTC. The chain recombines TRBV14 with TRBJ2-5; 9 bases are a match to TRBD2. With 1 base clipped from V and 5 bases from J, the junction kept 5 bases outside the gene matches. This CDR3 has 15 amino acids. Germline V lookup: CDR1 SGHDN, CDR2 FVKESK.

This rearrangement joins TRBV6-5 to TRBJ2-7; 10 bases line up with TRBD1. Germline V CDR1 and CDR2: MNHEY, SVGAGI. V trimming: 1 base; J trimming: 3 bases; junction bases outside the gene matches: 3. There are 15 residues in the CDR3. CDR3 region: CASSYFGTGDYEQYF. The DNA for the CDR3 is TGTGCCAGCAGTTACTTTGGGACAGGGGACTACGAGCAGTACTTC.

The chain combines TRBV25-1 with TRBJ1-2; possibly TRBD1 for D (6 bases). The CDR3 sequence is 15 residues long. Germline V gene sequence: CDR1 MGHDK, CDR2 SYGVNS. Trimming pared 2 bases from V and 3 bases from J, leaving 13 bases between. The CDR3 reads CASSEQAQGYYGYTF. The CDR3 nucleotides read TGTGCCAGCAGTGAACAGGCCCAGGGGTACTATGGCTACACCTTC.

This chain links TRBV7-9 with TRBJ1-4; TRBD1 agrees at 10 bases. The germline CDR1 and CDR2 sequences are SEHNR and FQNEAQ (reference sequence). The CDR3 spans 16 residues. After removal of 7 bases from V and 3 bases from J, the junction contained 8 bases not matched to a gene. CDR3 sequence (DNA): TGTGCCAGCAAAGACCGGGACAGGGGCCCTAATGAAAAACTGTTTTTT. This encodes CASKDRDRGPNEKLFF.

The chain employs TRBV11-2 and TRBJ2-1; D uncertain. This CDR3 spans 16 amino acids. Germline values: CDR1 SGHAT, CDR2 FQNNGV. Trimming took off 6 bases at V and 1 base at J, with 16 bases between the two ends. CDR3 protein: CASRELGPRSYNEQFF. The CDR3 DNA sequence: TGTGCCAGCAGGGAACTGGGTCCGAGGTCCTACAATGAGCAGTTCTTC.

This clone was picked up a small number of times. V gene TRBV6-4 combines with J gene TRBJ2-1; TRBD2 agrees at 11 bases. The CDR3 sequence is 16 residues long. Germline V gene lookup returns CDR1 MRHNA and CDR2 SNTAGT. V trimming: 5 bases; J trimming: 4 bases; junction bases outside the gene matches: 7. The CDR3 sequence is CASSRDGTSGYNEQFF. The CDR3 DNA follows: TGTGCCAGCAGTCGAGACGGGACTAGCGGTTACAATGAGCAGTTCTTC.

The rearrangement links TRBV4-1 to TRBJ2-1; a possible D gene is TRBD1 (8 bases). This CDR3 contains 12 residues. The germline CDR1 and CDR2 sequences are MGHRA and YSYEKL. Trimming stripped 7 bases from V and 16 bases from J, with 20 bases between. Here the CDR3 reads CASTNPTGGEFF. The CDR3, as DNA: TGCGCCAGCACCAACCCAACAGGGGGGGAATTCTTC.

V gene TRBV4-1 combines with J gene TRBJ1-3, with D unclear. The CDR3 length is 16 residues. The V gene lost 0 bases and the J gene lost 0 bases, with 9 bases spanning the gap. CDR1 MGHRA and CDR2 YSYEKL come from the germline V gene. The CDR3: CASSQDIAGSGNTIYF. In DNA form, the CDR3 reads TGCGCCAGCAGCCAAGATATTGCAGGCTCTGGAAACACCATATATTTT.

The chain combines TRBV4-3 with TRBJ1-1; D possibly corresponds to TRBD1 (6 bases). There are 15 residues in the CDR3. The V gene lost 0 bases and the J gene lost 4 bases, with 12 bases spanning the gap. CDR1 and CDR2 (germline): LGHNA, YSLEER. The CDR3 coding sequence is TGCGCCAGCAGCCAAGATGGGGGAGGGGGCACTGAAGCTTTCTTT. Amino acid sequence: CASSQDGGGGTEAFF.

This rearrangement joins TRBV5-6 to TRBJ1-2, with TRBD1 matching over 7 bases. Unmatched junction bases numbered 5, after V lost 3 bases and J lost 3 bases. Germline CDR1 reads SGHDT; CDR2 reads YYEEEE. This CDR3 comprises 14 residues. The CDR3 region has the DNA TGTGCCAGCAGCTGGCGGGACAGCCACTATGGCTACACCTTC. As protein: CASSWRDSHYGYTF.

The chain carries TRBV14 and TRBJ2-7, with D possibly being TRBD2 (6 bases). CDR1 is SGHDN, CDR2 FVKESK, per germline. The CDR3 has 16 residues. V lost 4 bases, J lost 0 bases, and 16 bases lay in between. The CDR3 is CASSPFGGLSSYEQYF. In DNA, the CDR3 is TGTGCCAGCAGCCCCTTCGGAGGACTAAGCTCCTACGAGCAGTACTTC.

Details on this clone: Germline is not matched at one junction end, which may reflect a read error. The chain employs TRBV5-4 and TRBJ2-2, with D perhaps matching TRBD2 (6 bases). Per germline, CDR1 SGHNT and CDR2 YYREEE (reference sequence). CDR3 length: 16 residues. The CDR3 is CASTLFGTGNTGELFF. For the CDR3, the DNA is TGTGCCAGCACCTTGTTTGGGACTGGGAACACCGGGGAGCTGTTTTTT.

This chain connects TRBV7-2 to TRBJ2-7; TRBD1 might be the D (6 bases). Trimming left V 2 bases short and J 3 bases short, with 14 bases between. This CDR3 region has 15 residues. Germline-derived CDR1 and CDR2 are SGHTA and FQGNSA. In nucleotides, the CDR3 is TGTGCCAGCAGCTTATATTCAGGGGCAGGCTACGAGCAGTACTTC. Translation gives CASSLYSGAGYEQYF.